This T cell receptor (beta chain) was observed in a study of blood T cell repertoires in COVID-19. The assay was immunoSEQ multiplex PCR, and TCRdb's table has in-frame clones only and misses some. The profile shows roughly 290,000 clones, 70% to 85% of them singletons. Unmatched junction bases numbered 8, after V lost 4 bases and J lost 3 bases. The germline gives CDR1 ENHRY, CDR2 SYGVKD. CDR3 length: 15 amino acids. This sequence originates from a human donor with COVID-19, enrolled during active disease. The donor label of this sample is uncertain. The chain has TRBV10-3 and TRBJ2-7, with TRBD1 matching 8 bases. Material for sequencing was peripheral blood. The CDR3 DNA follows: TGTGCCATCAGTGCGGGGACAGGCATAAACTACGAGCAGTACTTC. This sequence encodes CAISAGTGINYEQYF.